These 32 T cell receptor beta chains share one sample of origin, sequenced in a study of cytomegalovirus exposure and HLA in healthy donors. Generated by immunoSEQ multiplex PCR, the TCRdb table keeps only in-frame clones and is missing some. Seen here are about 150,000 clones, about nine tenths observed once, and the top ten hold less than 7%. Specimen: PBMCs. Receptors originate from a woman aged 25-40 years in good health and CMV-seropositive.

This clone was detected only once. The chain joins TRBV10-1 to TRBJ1-1; maybe TRBD1 (5 bases). The germline V and J ends were trimmed by 3 bases and 6 bases, with 14 bases remaining between them. From germline, CDR1 is WNHNN and CDR2 SYGVQD (reference sequence). CDR3 size: 14 residues. This chain's CDR3 is CASSEGQGTAEAFF. The CDR3 DNA follows: TGCGCCAGCAGTGAAGGGCAGGGTACGGCTGAAGCTTTCTTT.

The chain joins TRBV6-5 to TRBJ2-1; maybe TRBD1 (5 bases). This CDR3 contains 15 residues. V was trimmed by 2 bases and J by 9 bases, leaving 17 bases between them. Germline V gene sequence: CDR1 MNHEY, CDR2 SVGAGI. CDR3 loop: CASSYRVGAHSEQFF. DNA for the CDR3: TGTGCCAGCAGTTACCGAGTAGGGGCACACAGTGAGCAGTTCTTC.

The V gene is TRBV5-1, the J gene TRBJ2-1; 8 positions agree with TRBD2. This CDR3 has 15 residues. Germline trimming cut 2 bases from V and 8 bases from J; bases unmatched to any gene: 9. Looked up from germline, CDR1 is SGHRS and CDR2 is YFSETQ. CDR3 DNA: TGCGCCAGCAGCTTTGGTGTCGCGGGAGGCGATGAGCAGTTCTTC. Translation: CASSFGVAGGDEQFF.

The genes are TRBV4-1 and TRBJ2-7; the D gene is possibly TRBD2 (5 bases). Germline lookup yields CDR1 MGHRA and CDR2 YSYEKL. Trimming removed 0 bases from V and 5 bases from J, with 14 bases in between. The CDR3 has 15 residues. The CDR3 is CASSQDPRGKDEQYF. CDR3 sequence (DNA): TGCGCCAGCAGCCAAGACCCTAGAGGGAAGGACGAGCAGTACTTC.

The CDR3 DNA reads as TGTGCCAGCAGTTATAGCCCCGGGGGGCAGCCCCAGCATTTT. Residues: CASSYSPGGQPQHF. The chain joins TRBV27 to TRBJ1-5; D is perhaps TRBD1 (5 bases). The CDR3 spans 14 residues. CDR1 is MNHEY and CDR2 is SMNVEV in the germline V gene (reference sequence). Trimming pared 4 bases from V and 7 bases from J, leaving 14 bases between.

This clone was picked up a small number of times. The gene calls are TRBV5-5 and TRBJ2-7; D perhaps matches TRBD2 (6 bases). CDR3 size: 14 residues. The V end was cut by 4 bases, the J end by 5 bases, with 16 bases between. In germline, CDR1 is SGHKS, CDR2 YYEKEE (reference sequence). The CDR3 here is CASSPPLALHEQYF. The CDR3 region has the DNA TGTGCCAGCAGCCCCCCGCTAGCGCTCCACGAGCAGTACTTC.

V usage is TRBV5-4 and J usage is TRBJ2-5, with D possibly being TRBD1 (6 bases). This CDR3 contains 13 residues. CDR1 and CDR2 from the germline V gene are SGHNT and YYREEE (reference sequence). V dropped 2 bases and J dropped 2 bases, with 7 bases sitting between them. The CDR3 DNA reads as TGTGCCAGCAGCTTTGGACAGCAAGAGACCCAGTACTTC. Its translation is CASSFGQQETQYF. Using reference TRBV5-4 and TRBJ2-5 for the parts outside the CDR3, the full variable domain is ETGVTQSPTHLIKTRGQQVTLRCSSQSGHNTVSWYQQALGQGPQFIFQYYREEENGRGNFPPRFSGLQFPNYSSELNVNALELDDSALYLCASSFGQQETQYFGPGTRLLVL.

The genes are TRBV7-7 and TRBJ2-3; D unclear. Per the germline V gene, CDR1 is SSHAT and CDR2 is FNYEAQ (reference sequence). V lost 2 bases and J 6 bases, leaving 9 bases between the germline ends. The CDR3 runs to 13 residues. The CDR3 coding sequence is TGTGCCAGCAGCTTAAGTTCCGCGGATACGCAGTATTTT. Amino acids: CASSLSSADTQYF.

The chain is built from TRBV5-5 and TRBJ1-5; a weak D match, TRBD1 (6 bases). Germline V gene sequence: CDR1 SGHKS, CDR2 YYEKEE (reference sequence). V was shortened by 2 bases and J by 2 bases, with 8 bases between the two germline ends. The CDR3 consists of 14 residues. The CDR3 coding sequence is TGTGCCAGCAGCTTACCAGGGGGCAATCAGCCCCAGCATTTT. The encoded protein is CASSLPGGNQPQHF.

This clone was seen only a few times. The CDR3 DNA reads as TGTGCCAGCAGTTTATATACATTTGGCACAGATACGCAGTATTTT. This codes for CASSLYTFGTDTQYF. J is TRBJ2-3 and V is TRBV27; the D is unclear. Trimming removed 1 base from V and 1 base from J, with 9 bases in between. The CDR3 sequence is 15 residues long. Germline V gene lookup returns CDR1 MNHEY and CDR2 SMNVEV (reference sequence).

V and J are TRBV28 and TRBJ2-2; 10 bases are shared with TRBD2. With V trimmed by 1 base and J by 4 bases, 15 bases remained unmatched. The CDR3 consists of 20 residues. The germline gives CDR1 MDHEN, CDR2 SYDVKM. CDR3 sequence reads: CASSLYGLRLAGASTGELFF. CDR3 in DNA: TGTGCCAGCAGTTTATATGGCCTCCGGCTAGCGGGAGCATCCACCGGGGAGCTGTTTTTT.

J is TRBJ1-1 and V is TRBV28; 10 bases are a match to TRBD1. Looked up from germline, CDR1 is MDHEN and CDR2 is SYDVKM. The CDR3 sequence is 15 residues long. J lost 5 bases, V lost 8 bases, and 11 bases had no gene match. Here the CDR3 reads CASVDRGLVGTEAFF. CDR3 DNA sequence: TGTGCCAGCGTCGACAGGGGGCTTGTTGGGACTGAAGCTTTCTTT.

V usage is TRBV28 and J usage is TRBJ1-5, with D uncertain. The CDR3 sequence is 17 residues long. Germline V gene sequence: CDR1 MDHEN, CDR2 SYDVKM. V lost 3 bases, J lost 0 bases, and 15 bases lay in between. The CDR3 DNA reads as TGTGCCAGCAGTTTGAGGCAGTTCTATTATAGCAATCAGCCCCAGCATTTT. Translating it yields CASSLRQFYYSNQPQHF. Full variable domain (missing parts from reference TRBV28 and TRBJ1-5): DVKVTQSSRYLVKRTGEKVFLECVQDMDHENMFWYRQDPGLGLRLIYFSYDVKMKEKGDIPEGYSVSREKKERFSLILESASTNQTSMYLCASSLRQFYYSNQPQHFGDGTRLSIL.

V is TRBV28 and J is TRBJ2-2, with D possibly matching TRBD2 (6 bases). The germline CDR1 and CDR2 sequences are MDHEN and SYDVKM. CDR3 length: 15 residues. V gave up 7 bases and J gave up 3 bases, with 15 bases separating them. This chain's CDR3 is CASKLITSHTGELFF. Written as DNA, the CDR3 is TGTGCCAGCAAGCTTATTACTAGCCACACCGGGGAGCTGTTTTTT.

The chain has TRBV28 and TRBJ1-3, with D hard to call. CDR1 and CDR2 (germline): MDHEN, SYDVKM. Trimming took off 3 bases at V and 8 bases at J, with 11 bases between the two ends. The CDR3 length is 13 residues. The CDR3 DNA sequence: TGTGCCAGCAGTTTCTTTATAGGAGACACCATATATTTT. As protein: CASSFFIGDTIYF.

The rearrangement uses TRBV11-2 and TRBJ1-2; D is possibly TRBD1 (6 bases). Germline assignment: CDR1 SGHAT and CDR2 FQNNGV. The CDR3 totals 14 residues. V gave up 0 bases and J gave up 9 bases, with 14 bases separating them. CDR3 DNA: TGTGCCAGCAGCTTAGAGAGGGGGACGAGGAGCTACACCTTC. Its translation: CASSLERGTRSYTF. The complete variable domain, with remaining parts taken from reference TRBV11-2 and TRBJ1-2, reads EAGVAQSPRYKIIEKRQSVAFWCNPISGHATLYWYQQILGQGPKLLIQFQNNGVVDDSQLPKDRFSAERLKGVDSTLKIQPAKLEDSAVYLCASSLERGTRSYTFGSGTRLTVV.

The V and J genes are TRBV6-1 and TRBJ2-3, with TRBD2 matching over 8 bases. This CDR3 spans 14 amino acids. Germline V gene lookup returns CDR1 MNHNS and CDR2 SASEGT. V lost 8 bases to trimming and J lost 2 bases; unmatched junction nucleotides: 6. The CDR3 DNA follows: TGTGCCAGCTCATTAGCGGGATTCACAGATACGCAGTATTTT. Translating gives CASSLAGFTDTQYF.

This sequence joins TRBV5-1 and TRBJ2-3, with a tentative D call TRBD2 (7 bases). The CDR3 runs to 14 residues. V lost 4 bases to trimming and J lost 0 bases, with 9 bases between them. Germline V gene sequence: CDR1 SGHRS, CDR2 YFSETQ. CDR3 loop: CASSRGASTDTQYF. The CDR3 DNA is TGCGCCAGCAGCCGGGGGGCCAGCACAGATACGCAGTATTTT.

CDR3 region: CASSFWTGNMNTEAFF. The CDR3 nucleotides are TGTGCCAGCAGCTTCTGGACAGGTAACATGAACACTGAAGCTTTCTTT. The chain has TRBV5-8 and TRBJ1-1, with TRBD1 matching over 7 bases. The CDR3 totals 16 residues. CDR1 and CDR2 from the germline V gene are SGHTS and YDEGEE. J lost 0 bases, V lost 2 bases, and 7 bases had no gene match.

V is TRBV7-3 and J is TRBJ2-1; 10 bases agree with TRBD2. The CDR3 consists of 15 residues. From germline, CDR1 is SGHTA and CDR2 FQGTGA. V shed 4 bases, J shed 4 bases, and the junction held 4 bases outside the gene matches. The CDR3 DNA follows: TGTGCCAGCAGCTCAGGGACTAGCGCGTACAATGAGCAGTTCTTC. This translates into CASSSGTSAYNEQFF.

The gene calls are TRBV5-1 and TRBJ2-7, with D possibly matching TRBD1 (6 bases). Trimming took off 0 bases at V and 1 base at J, with 11 bases between the two ends. The CDR3 totals 15 residues. Germline V gene data show CDR1 as SGHRS and CDR2 as YFSETQ. CDR3 coding DNA: TGCGCCAGCAGCTTGGAACAGGGCCTATCCTACGAGCAGTACTTC. Its translation is CASSLEQGLSYEQYF.

The chain couples TRBV2 to TRBJ1-5; D is uncertain. There are 12 residues in the CDR3. The germline V gene encodes CDR1 SNHLY and CDR2 FYNNEI. V shed 7 bases and J shed 9 bases, with 13 bases lying between them. Here the CDR3 DNA reads TGTGCCAGCACTCCGGGAGATCGGCCCCAGCATTTT. Translating gives CASTPGDRPQHF.

The V gene is TRBV2, the J gene TRBJ1-1; unclear D gene. Germline V lookup: CDR1 SNHLY, CDR2 FYNNEI. CDR3 length equals 14 residues. V lost 8 bases and J 1 base, leaving 14 bases between the germline ends. The CDR3 DNA reads as TGTGCCAGCGATAAGTTCTCCGGGAACACTGAAGCTTTCTTT. As protein: CASDKFSGNTEAFF.

J is TRBJ2-3 and V is TRBV6-1; D might be TRBD1 (6 bases). Germline assignment: CDR1 MNHNS and CDR2 SASEGT. V gave up 3 bases and J gave up 6 bases, with 13 bases separating them. The CDR3 totals 14 residues. CDR3 nucleotide sequence: TGTGCCAGCAGTGAGCAGGGGCACATGGATACGCAGTATTTT. Its translation: CASSEQGHMDTQYF.

The rearrangement links TRBV28 to TRBJ2-7, with D tentatively TRBD1 (5 bases). V lost 3 bases and J lost 10, with 22 bases in between. CDR1 and CDR2 (germline): MDHEN, SYDVKM. CDR3 length: 15 residues. This CDR3 is CASSFSLGATAAQYF. The CDR3 DNA reads TGTGCCAGCAGTTTCTCTCTTGGGGCCACAGCCGCACAGTACTTC.

The V call is TRBV5-4, the J call TRBJ1-2, with D possibly TRBD1 on 6 matching bases. Deletions cut 4 bases from V and 3 bases from J, with 13 bases between. CDR1 SGHNT and CDR2 YYREEE come from the germline V gene (reference sequence). The CDR3 runs 14 residues. CDR3: CASSQGSFYYGYTF. The CDR3 DNA sequence: TGTGCCAGCAGCCAGGGGTCCTTTTACTATGGCTACACCTTC.

With respect to this clone: No DNA is shown, since the ends of the CDR3 on it are uncertain; the CDR3 is the one TCRdb lists. The V and J genes are TRBV21-1 and TRBJ2-7; TRBD1 is the table's D call, not checked against the DNA. TRBV21-1 is marked as a pseudogene. Termini included, the CDR3 measures 18 amino acids. The CDR3 is CASSKVSVWGRGNYEQYF.

The chain carries TRBV6-1 and TRBJ1-1; D gene unclear. Trimming took off 6 bases at V and 1 base at J, with 15 bases between the two ends. Germline V gives CDR1 MNHNS, CDR2 SASEGT. The CDR3 is made up of 15 amino acids. The CDR3 reads CASRDGWTKNTEAFF. DNA for the CDR3: TGTGCCAGCAGAGACGGGTGGACTAAGAACACTGAAGCTTTCTTT.

This clone was seen only once. CDR3 DNA: TGTGCCAGCAGCCACCTGACAGGGGGCACAGATACGCAGTATTTT. Translated: CASSHLTGGTDTQYF. The chain carries TRBV7-9 and TRBJ2-3; 8 positions agree with TRBD1. The CDR3 has 15 residues. Germline lookup yields CDR1 SEHNR and CDR2 FQNEAQ (reference sequence). V dropped 5 bases and J dropped 1; count of bases not matched to a gene: 5.

V gene TRBV27 combines with J gene TRBJ2-2; D gene uncertain. Between the trimmed V and J ends, which lost 6 bases and 2 bases, there was a span of 7 bases. The CDR3 consists of 13 residues. Germline lookup yields CDR1 MNHEY and CDR2 SMNVEV (reference sequence). The CDR3: CASRLGNTGELFF. Written as DNA, the CDR3 is TGTGCCAGCAGATTAGGCAACACCGGGGAGCTGTTTTTT.

This chain uses TRBV2 with TRBJ1-5; a weak D match, TRBD1 (6 bases). V was cut by 8 bases and J by 7 bases, with 15 bases left in between. In germline, CDR1 is SNHLY, CDR2 FYNNEI. The CDR3 spans 13 residues. The CDR3 region is CASRTGLRQPQHF. CDR3 nucleotide sequence: TGTGCCAGCCGCACAGGGTTGAGGCAGCCCCAGCATTTT.

The J gene is TRBJ2-2, the V gene TRBV7-2; D ambiguous. The CDR3 has 15 amino acids. Trimming removed 2 bases at V and 2 bases at J, with 9 bases between. Germline V gives CDR1 SGHTA, CDR2 FQGNSA. CDR3 in amino acids: CASSLKQRNTGELFF. The CDR3 nucleotides are TGTGCCAGCAGCTTAAAACAGAGAAACACCGGGGAGCTGTTTTTT.